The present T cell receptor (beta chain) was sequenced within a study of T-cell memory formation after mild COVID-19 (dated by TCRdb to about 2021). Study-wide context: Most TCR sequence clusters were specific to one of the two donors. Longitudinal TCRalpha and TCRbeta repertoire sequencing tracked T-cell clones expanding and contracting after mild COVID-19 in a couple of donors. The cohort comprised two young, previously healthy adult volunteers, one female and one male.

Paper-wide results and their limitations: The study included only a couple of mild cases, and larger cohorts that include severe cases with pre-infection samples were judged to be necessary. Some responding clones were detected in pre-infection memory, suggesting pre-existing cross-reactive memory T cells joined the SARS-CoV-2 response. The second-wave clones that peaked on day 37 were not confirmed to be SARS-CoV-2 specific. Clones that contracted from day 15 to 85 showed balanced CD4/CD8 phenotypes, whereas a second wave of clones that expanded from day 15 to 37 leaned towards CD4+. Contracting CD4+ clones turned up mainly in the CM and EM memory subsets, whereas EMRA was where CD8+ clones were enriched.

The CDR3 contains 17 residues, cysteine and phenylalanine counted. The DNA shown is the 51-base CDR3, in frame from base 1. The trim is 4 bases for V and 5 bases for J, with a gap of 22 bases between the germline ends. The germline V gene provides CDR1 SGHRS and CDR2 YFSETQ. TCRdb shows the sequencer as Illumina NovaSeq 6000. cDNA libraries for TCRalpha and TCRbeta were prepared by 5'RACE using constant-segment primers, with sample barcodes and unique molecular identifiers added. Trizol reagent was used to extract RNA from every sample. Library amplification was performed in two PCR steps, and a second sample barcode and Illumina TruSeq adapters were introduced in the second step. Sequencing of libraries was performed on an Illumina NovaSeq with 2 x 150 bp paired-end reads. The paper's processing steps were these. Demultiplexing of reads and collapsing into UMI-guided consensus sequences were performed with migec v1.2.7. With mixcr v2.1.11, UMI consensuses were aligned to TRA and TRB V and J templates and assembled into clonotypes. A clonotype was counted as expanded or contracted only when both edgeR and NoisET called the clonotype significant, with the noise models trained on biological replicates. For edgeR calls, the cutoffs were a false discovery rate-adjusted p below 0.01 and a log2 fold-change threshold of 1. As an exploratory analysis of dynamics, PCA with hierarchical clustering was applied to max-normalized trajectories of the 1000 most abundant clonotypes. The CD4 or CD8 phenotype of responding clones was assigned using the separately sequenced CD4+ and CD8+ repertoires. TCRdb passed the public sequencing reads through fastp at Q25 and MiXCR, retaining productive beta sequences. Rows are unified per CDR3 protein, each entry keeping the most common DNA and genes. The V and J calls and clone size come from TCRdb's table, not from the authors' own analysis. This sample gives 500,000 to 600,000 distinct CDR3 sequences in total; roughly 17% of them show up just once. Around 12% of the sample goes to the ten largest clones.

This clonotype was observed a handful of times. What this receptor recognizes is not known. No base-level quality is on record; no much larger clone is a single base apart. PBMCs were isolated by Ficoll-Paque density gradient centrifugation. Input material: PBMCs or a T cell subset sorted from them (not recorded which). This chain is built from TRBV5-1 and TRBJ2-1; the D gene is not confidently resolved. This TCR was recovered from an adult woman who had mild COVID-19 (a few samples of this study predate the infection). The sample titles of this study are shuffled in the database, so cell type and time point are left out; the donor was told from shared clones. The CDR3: CASSLGLRTNPDNEQFF. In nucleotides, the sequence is TGCGCCAGCAGCCTCGGTTTGAGGACGAACCCTGACAATGAGCAGTTCTTC.